Listed below are T cell receptor beta chains from one sample, sequenced in a study of early T cells in non-severe SARS-CoV-2 infection. A single record per CDR3 protein comes from TCRdb applying MiXCR to the 5' RACE reads. The table records about 100,000 distinct CDR3 sequences, 13% of them present only once. The sequencing sample was made of whole blood. The receptors shown here come from an adult who was a healthcare worker with PCR-confirmed SARS-CoV-2 infection or an uninfected control (not recorded which). Both conserved end residues are part of each CDR3.

j_gene: TRBJ2-7; v_gene: TRBV4-3; CDR3aa: CASSVGPPSSSYEQYF
j_gene: TRBJ2-2; v_gene: TRBV12-3/TRBV12-4; CDR3aa: CASSFFTGELFF
j_gene: TRBJ2-1; v_gene: TRBV7-9; CDR3aa: CASSLVGLHEQFF
j_gene: TRBJ2-1; v_gene: TRBV29-1; CDR3aa: CLSQDNNLLF
j_gene: TRBJ1-5; v_gene: TRBV2; CDR3aa: CASTVREGQPQHF
j_gene: TRBJ2-3; v_gene: TRBV5-4; CDR3aa: CASRSSGGATDTQYF
j_gene: TRBJ1-2; v_gene: TRBV29-1; CDR3aa: CSVPTGDYGYTF
j_gene: TRBJ2-7; v_gene: TRBV20-1; CDR3aa: CSARNPQGSYEQYF
j_gene: TRBJ2-7; v_gene: TRBV7-2; CDR3aa: CASSLGAGDYEQYF
j_gene: TRBJ1-6; v_gene: TRBV5-4; CDR3aa: CASSSPGQGALSPLHF
j_gene: TRBJ1-5; v_gene: TRBV23-1; CDR3aa: CASIGTQGGRNQPQHF
j_gene: TRBJ1-6; v_gene: TRBV21-1; CDR3aa: CASSPCVGSPLHF
j_gene: TRBJ2-5; v_gene: TRBV11-2; CDR3aa: CASSFVWGGHQETQYF
j_gene: TRBJ2-5; v_gene: TRBV6-5; CDR3aa: CASSYSETQYF
j_gene: TRBJ2-7; v_gene: TRBV27; CDR3aa: CASSLGTGGTYEQYF
j_gene: TRBJ2-1; v_gene: TRBV9; CDR3aa: CASSVGSSSYNEQFF
j_gene: TRBJ1-2; v_gene: TRBV11-2; CDR3aa: CASSRTVNYGYTF
j_gene: TRBJ2-1; v_gene: TRBV28; CDR3aa: CASTSGQLRQFF
j_gene: TRBJ1-5; v_gene: TRBV28; CDR3aa: CASRSGWGQPQHF
j_gene: TRBJ1-1; v_gene: TRBV20-1; CDR3aa: CSARAGNTEAFF
j_gene: TRBJ2-5; v_gene: TRBV5-1; CDR3aa: CASSLGGSLETQYF
j_gene: TRBJ1-6; v_gene: TRBV5-6; CDR3aa: CASSPNTGGGESPLHF
j_gene: TRBJ1-3; v_gene: TRBV13; CDR3aa: CASSLRTGRDTIYF
j_gene: TRBJ1-1; v_gene: TRBV7-3; CDR3aa: CASSWGANTEAFF
j_gene: TRBJ2-3; v_gene: TRBV5-1; CDR3aa: CASSFAGYNTDTQYF
j_gene: TRBJ2-3; v_gene: TRBV5-1; CDR3aa: CASSLVGQSTDTQYF
j_gene: TRBJ2-7; v_gene: TRBV5-4; CDR3aa: CASVEGRAQYF
j_gene: TRBJ2-7; v_gene: TRBV11-2; CDR3aa: CASSFRGTGTGLNEQYF
j_gene: TRBJ2-2; v_gene: TRBV7-6; CDR3aa: CASRATSGVPSGELFF
j_gene: TRBJ1-2; v_gene: TRBV7-9; CDR3aa: CASSLQRESGYTF
j_gene: TRBJ1-4; v_gene: TRBV20-1; CDR3aa: CSARSSQGLFF
j_gene: TRBJ2-7; v_gene: TRBV5-4; CDR3aa: CASSFGTGVNEQYF
j_gene: TRBJ1-5; v_gene: TRBV20-1; CDR3aa: CSVTGGRYSNQPQHF
j_gene: TRBJ1-1; v_gene: TRBV29-1; CDR3aa: CSVRGGFGQGMGTEAFF